Each of the 7 T cell receptor beta chains below was sequenced from the same sample in a study of chemoradiotherapy in HPV16-positive cancers. Clones were read by immunoSEQ multiplex PCR, and TCRdb kept only the in-frame ones, dropping some. The data contain some 15,000 clones, about 86% of them singletons. Here the sequenced sample was blood, taken from a patient who underwent chemoradiotherapy. The receptors come from a human donor with HPV-associated anogenital cancer.

The chain links TRBV27 to TRBJ2-1; the D gene is possibly TRBD2 (7 bases). The CDR3 contains 16 residues. CDR1 and CDR2 from the germline V gene are MNHEY and SMNVEV (reference sequence). Trimming cost V 6 bases and J 3 bases, with 18 bases left between them. The CDR3 here is CASSGDGGPRYNEQFF. As DNA, the CDR3 is TGTGCCAGCAGCGGAGACGGGGGGCCCCGCTACAATGAGCAGTTCTTC.

The rearrangement uses TRBV5-6 and TRBJ2-5; TRBD2 matches 13 bases. Unmatched junction bases numbered 9, after V lost 0 bases and J lost 4 bases. Germline values: CDR1 SGHDT, CDR2 YYEEEE. The CDR3 runs to 18 residues. CDR3 DNA sequence: TGTGCCAGCAGCTTGGCCGGACTAGCGGGAGTAGGATTAGAGACCCAGTACTTC. Amino acids: CASSLAGLAGVGLETQYF.

This rearrangement joins TRBV10-3 to TRBJ1-1, with TRBD1 matching 12 bases. V dropped 6 bases and J dropped 4; count of bases not matched to a gene: 6. Germline lookup yields CDR1 ENHRY and CDR2 SYGVKD. The CDR3 has 15 residues. The CDR3 here is CAIRGQGALGTEAFF. The CDR3 DNA reads as TGTGCCATCAGGGGACAGGGGGCGCTGGGCACTGAAGCTTTCTTT.

V usage is TRBV19 and J usage is TRBJ1-4; 8 bases match TRBD1. The V gene end was trimmed by 10 bases and the J gene end by 4 bases; junction bases not matched to a gene: 14. The CDR3 loop spans 16 amino acids. The V gene's germline CDR1 is LNHDA and CDR2 SQIVND (reference sequence). This chain's CDR3 is CATTPGGANLNEKLFF. The DNA for the CDR3 is TGTGCCACCACCCCAGGGGGCGCCAACCTTAATGAAAAACTGTTTTTT.

The chain links TRBV5-1 to TRBJ1-4; no clear D gene. CDR3 length equals 15 residues. Trimming cost V 0 bases and J 8 bases, with 14 bases left between them. Germline values: CDR1 SGHRS, CDR2 YFSETQ. CDR3 nucleotides: TGCGCCAGCAGCTTGGCCGTCCATGTAGGAGAAAAACTGTTTTTT. Its protein is CASSLAVHVGEKLFF.

The chain has TRBV7-9 and TRBJ1-5, with TRBD1 identical over 7 bases. The CDR3 consists of 14 residues. V was pared by 5 bases and J by 3 bases, with 4 bases of the junction left unmatched. Germline CDR1 SEHNR, CDR2 FQNEAQ (reference sequence). CDR3 region: CASSQGGFNQPQHF. The CDR3 DNA reads TGTGCCAGCAGCCAGGGGGGTTTCAATCAGCCCCAGCATTTT.

The chain uses TRBV7-9 and TRBJ2-1; 13 bases are a match to TRBD2. The germline V gene has CDR1 SEHNR and CDR2 FQNEAQ (reference sequence). Trimming removed 0 bases from V and 9 bases from J; junction bases left unmatched: 5. The CDR3 has 16 amino acids. The CDR3 sequence: CASSLATSGGAREQFF. CDR3 bases: TGTGCCAGCAGCTTAGCTACTAGCGGGGGGGCGCGTGAGCAGTTCTTC.